A selection of T cell receptor beta chains follows, all from one sample in a study of T cells after yellow fever vaccination. One entry per CDR3 protein results from TCRdb running MiXCR on the 5' RACE reads. The sample carries some 550,000 distinct CDR3 sequences, 15% to 20% recorded once. Specimen: PBMCs, collected 15 days after the yellow fever booster vaccination. These receptors came from a man in his thirties or forties who received the YFV17D yellow fever vaccine. CDR3s include the opening cysteine and the closing phenylalanine or tryptophan. The D gene is left open where the match is weak. Clone size appears in some rows only: once, few, many, or a class for an expanded clone.

v_gene: TRBV6-2/TRBV6-3
abundance: few
j_gene: TRBJ2-7
d_gene: .
CDR3aa: CASRSPGHTPYEQYF
CDR3nt: TGTGCCAGCAGATCCCCGGGCCACACTCCCTACGAGCAGTACTTC

v_gene: TRBV19
abundance: .
j_gene: TRBJ2-5
d_gene: .
CDR3aa: CSSGESGSETQYF
CDR3nt: TGTTCGTCGGGGGAAAGTGGCTCGGAGACCCAGTACTTC

v_gene: TRBV5-1
abundance: few
j_gene: TRBJ1-2
d_gene: TRBD1
CDR3aa: CASSFRRDRGANYGYTF
CDR3nt: TGCGCCAGCAGCTTCCGCCGGGACAGGGGAGCTAACTATGGCTACACCTTC

v_gene: TRBV24-1
abundance: many
j_gene: TRBJ2-7
d_gene: .
CDR3aa: CATSDASKASSSYEQYF
CDR3nt: TGTGCCACCAGTGACGCATCGAAGGCTTCGAGCTCCTACGAGCAGTACTTC

v_gene: TRBV14
abundance: few
j_gene: TRBJ1-2
d_gene: .
CDR3aa: CASSQDSRGAYGYTF
CDR3nt: TGTGCCAGCAGCCAAGATTCGAGAGGGGCCTATGGCTACACCTTC

v_gene: TRBV7-2
abundance: .
j_gene: TRBJ2-7
d_gene: TRBD2
CDR3aa: CASSLAAGGLDEQYF
CDR3nt: TGTGCCAGCAGCTTAGCCGCGGGGGGACTAGACGAGCAGTACTTC

v_gene: TRBV7-2
abundance: few
j_gene: TRBJ2-7
d_gene: .
CDR3aa: CASSFLGGVYEQYF
CDR3nt: TGTGCCAGCAGCTTCCTAGGGGGGGTCTACGAGCAGTACTTC

v_gene: TRBV20-1
abundance: many
j_gene: TRBJ1-1
d_gene: TRBD1
CDR3aa: CSAPPDRVKGTEAFF
CDR3nt: TGCAGTGCTCCGCCCGACAGGGTAAAGGGCACTGAAGCTTTCTTT

v_gene: TRBV11-2
abundance: few
j_gene: TRBJ2-1
d_gene: TRBD2
CDR3aa: CASSSPPGSGRVNNEQFF
CDR3nt: TGTGCCAGCAGCTCACCCCCAGGGAGCGGGAGGGTAAACAATGAGCAGTTCTTC

v_gene: TRBV10-3
abundance: few
j_gene: TRBJ1-2
d_gene: .
CDR3aa: CAISGQDDGYTF
CDR3nt: TGTGCCATCAGTGGACAGGATGACGGCTACACCTTC

v_gene: TRBV6-1
abundance: .
j_gene: TRBJ1-2
d_gene: .
CDR3aa: CASILERGLGNGYTF
CDR3nt: TGTGCCAGCATCCTTGAAAGGGGCCTAGGAAATGGCTACACCTTC

v_gene: TRBV28
abundance: .
j_gene: TRBJ2-5
d_gene: .
CDR3aa: CASSFNNQETQYF
CDR3nt: TGTGCCAGCAGTTTTAACAACCAAGAGACCCAGTACTTC

v_gene: TRBV7-2
abundance: many
j_gene: TRBJ2-4
d_gene: .
CDR3aa: CASSFRGPWNIQYF
CDR3nt: TGTGCCAGCAGCTTCCGGGGACCGTGGAACATTCAGTACTTC

v_gene: TRBV9
abundance: few
j_gene: TRBJ2-7
d_gene: TRBD2
CDR3aa: CASSVTSGGYEQYF
CDR3nt: TGTGCCAGCAGCGTCACTAGCGGGGGCTACGAGCAGTACTTC

v_gene: TRBV7-9
abundance: .
j_gene: TRBJ2-3
d_gene: .
CDR3aa: CASSFTRESDTQYF
CDR3nt: TGTGCCAGCAGCTTCACCAGAGAATCAGATACGCAGTATTTT

v_gene: TRBV11-2
abundance: few
j_gene: TRBJ2-3
d_gene: .
CDR3aa: CASSLEAQGLDTQYF
CDR3nt: TGTGCCAGCAGCTTAGAAGCCCAGGGGCTAGATACGCAGTATTTT

v_gene: TRBV9
abundance: few
j_gene: TRBJ2-3
d_gene: .
CDR3aa: CASAEGGTDTQYF
CDR3nt: TGTGCCAGCGCCGAGGGTGGCACAGATACGCAGTATTTT

v_gene: TRBV18
abundance: many
j_gene: TRBJ2-5
d_gene: .
CDR3aa: CASSRGLDQETQYF
CDR3nt: TGTGCCAGCTCACGGGGGTTGGACCAAGAGACCCAGTACTTC

v_gene: TRBV7-2
abundance: .
j_gene: TRBJ2-5
d_gene: .
CDR3aa: CASSYISGQETQYF
CDR3nt: TGTGCCAGCAGCTACATTAGCGGACAAGAGACCCAGTACTTC

v_gene: TRBV3-1
abundance: .
j_gene: TRBJ2-1
d_gene: TRBD1
CDR3aa: CASSAQGASASNEQFF
CDR3nt: TGTGCCAGCAGCGCACAGGGGGCGAGTGCTTCCAATGAGCAGTTCTTC

v_gene: TRBV6-2/TRBV6-3
abundance: few
j_gene: TRBJ2-7
d_gene: .
CDR3aa: CASRRDKSEQYF
CDR3nt: TGTGCCAGCAGACGGGACAAATCCGAGCAGTACTTC

v_gene: TRBV24-1
abundance: .
j_gene: TRBJ2-7
d_gene: TRBD1
CDR3aa: CATSDHGTGSTQQYF
CDR3nt: TGTGCCACCAGTGACCACGGGACAGGGTCTACGCAGCAGTACTTC

v_gene: TRBV20-1
abundance: few
j_gene: TRBJ2-7
d_gene: TRBD2
CDR3aa: CSARDRRTSGEQYF
CDR3nt: TGCAGTGCTAGAGATCGGAGGACTAGTGGCGAGCAGTACTTC

v_gene: TRBV5-1
abundance: .
j_gene: TRBJ2-6
d_gene: .
CDR3aa: CASSLLGTGVNVLTF
CDR3nt: TGCGCCAGCAGCTTACTTGGGACTGGGGTCAACGTCCTGACTTTC

v_gene: TRBV10-2
abundance: few
j_gene: TRBJ2-7
d_gene: TRBD2
CDR3aa: CASSDQGTSGSYEQYF
CDR3nt: TGCGCCAGCAGTGATCAAGGGACTAGCGGGAGCTACGAGCAGTACTTC

v_gene: TRBV20-1
abundance: .
j_gene: TRBJ2-1
d_gene: .
CDR3aa: CSASGVDGSYNEQFF
CDR3nt: TGCAGTGCGTCCGGGGTCGACGGCTCCTACAATGAGCAGTTCTTC

v_gene: TRBV14
abundance: few
j_gene: TRBJ2-7
d_gene: TRBD1
CDR3aa: CASSQGTGARNEQYF
CDR3nt: TGTGCCAGCAGCCAGGGGACAGGCGCTCGGAACGAGCAGTACTTC

v_gene: TRBV29-1
abundance: .
j_gene: TRBJ2-2
d_gene: TRBD1
CDR3aa: CSAGGQSTGELFF
CDR3nt: TGCAGCGCTGGGGGACAGAGCACCGGGGAGCTGTTTTTT

v_gene: TRBV20-1
abundance: .
j_gene: TRBJ2-2
d_gene: .
CDR3aa: CSARMWGTGELFF
CDR3nt: TGCAGTGCTAGAATGTGGGGCACCGGGGAGCTGTTTTTT

v_gene: TRBV5-1
abundance: .
j_gene: TRBJ2-2
d_gene: .
CDR3aa: CATRQGADGELFF
CDR3nt: TGCGCCACCCGTCAGGGCGCCGACGGGGAGCTGTTTTTT

v_gene: TRBV5-1
abundance: .
j_gene: TRBJ2-1
d_gene: .
CDR3aa: CASRSVRDSSYNEQFF
CDR3nt: TGCGCCAGTAGGTCCGTGCGGGACTCTTCCTACAATGAGCAGTTCTTC

v_gene: TRBV7-6
abundance: .
j_gene: TRBJ1-3
d_gene: .
CDR3aa: CASSLANSGNTIYF
CDR3nt: TGTGCCAGCAGCTTAGCAAACTCTGGAAACACCATATATTTT

v_gene: TRBV6-2/TRBV6-3
abundance: .
j_gene: TRBJ2-7
d_gene: .
CDR3aa: CASSSTLQGREQYF
CDR3nt: TGTGCCAGCAGTTCCACCCTCCAGGGGAGAGAGCAGTACTTC

v_gene: TRBV5-6
abundance: .
j_gene: TRBJ2-5
d_gene: TRBD1
CDR3aa: CASSLTGVKTQYF
CDR3nt: TGTGCCAGCAGCTTAACAGGGGTAAAGACCCAGTACTTC

v_gene: TRBV29-1
abundance: .
j_gene: TRBJ1-2
d_gene: .
CDR3aa: CSVALGGRPNYGYTF
CDR3nt: TGCAGCGTCGCCCTCGGAGGCAGGCCTAACTATGGCTACACCTTC

v_gene: TRBV20-1
abundance: .
j_gene: TRBJ2-3
d_gene: TRBD2
CDR3aa: CSASGLAGETPVDTQYF
CDR3nt: TGCAGTGCTAGCGGACTAGCGGGAGAAACCCCAGTAGATACGCAGTATTTT

v_gene: TRBV29-1
abundance: many
j_gene: TRBJ2-2
d_gene: .
CDR3aa: CSVDSGVDTGELFF
CDR3nt: TGCAGCGTTGATTCGGGGGTGGACACCGGGGAGCTGTTTTTT

v_gene: TRBV6-1
abundance: .
j_gene: TRBJ1-5
d_gene: TRBD1
CDR3aa: CASSPFGTGGETQHF
CDR3nt: TGTGCCAGCAGCCCGTTTGGGACAGGGGGCGAGACCCAGCATTTT

v_gene: TRBV12-3/TRBV12-4
abundance: few
j_gene: TRBJ1-5
d_gene: TRBD1
CDR3aa: CASTGTGRNQPQHF
CDR3nt: TGTGCCAGCACCGGGACAGGGAGAAATCAGCCCCAGCATTTT

v_gene: TRBV10-3
abundance: .
j_gene: TRBJ2-7
d_gene: .
CDR3aa: CAISVWGYEQYF
CDR3nt: TGTGCCATCAGTGTATGGGGATACGAGCAGTACTTC

v_gene: TRBV20-1
abundance: many
j_gene: TRBJ2-3
d_gene: TRBD1
CDR3aa: CSRGRTDTQYF
CDR3nt: TGCAGCAGGGGGCGCACAGATACGCAGTATTTT

v_gene: TRBV6-5
abundance: few
j_gene: TRBJ2-2
d_gene: .
CDR3aa: CASSYWGRSTGELFF
CDR3nt: TGTGCCAGCAGTTACTGGGGACGGAGCACCGGGGAGCTGTTTTTT

v_gene: TRBV7-8
abundance: .
j_gene: TRBJ2-5
d_gene: .
CDR3aa: CASSGNLGAWSETQYF
CDR3nt: TGTGCCAGCAGCGGTAACCTAGGAGCTTGGTCAGAGACCCAGTACTTC

v_gene: TRBV12-3/TRBV12-4
abundance: few
j_gene: TRBJ2-2
d_gene: .
CDR3aa: CASLPGGLDTGELFF
CDR3nt: TGTGCCAGTCTACCCGGGGGGCTCGACACCGGGGAGCTGTTTTTT

v_gene: TRBV15
abundance: few
j_gene: TRBJ2-1
d_gene: .
CDR3aa: CATSTDYRRFF
CDR3nt: TGTGCCACCAGCACGGACTACCGGCGGTTTTTC

v_gene: TRBV18
abundance: many
j_gene: TRBJ2-7
d_gene: TRBD1
CDR3aa: CASSPGTGDEQYF
CDR3nt: TGTGCCAGCTCACCTGGGACAGGGGACGAGCAGTACTTC

v_gene: TRBV4-2
abundance: .
j_gene: TRBJ2-7
d_gene: TRBD2
CDR3aa: CASSQGLSGGAYEQYF
CDR3nt: TGTGCCAGCAGCCAAGGGCTTAGCGGGGGAGCCTACGAGCAGTACTTC

v_gene: TRBV20-1
abundance: many
j_gene: TRBJ2-1
d_gene: TRBD2
CDR3aa: CSAITSGRLFSYNEQFF
CDR3nt: TGCAGTGCCATAACTAGCGGGAGGCTTTTCTCCTACAATGAGCAGTTCTTC

v_gene: TRBV5-1
abundance: few
j_gene: TRBJ2-7
d_gene: .
CDR3aa: CASSTDYEQYF
CDR3nt: TGCGCCAGCAGCACTGACTACGAGCAGTACTTC

v_gene: TRBV11-2
abundance: .
j_gene: TRBJ2-7
d_gene: TRBD2
CDR3aa: CASTGGVGYEQYF
CDR3nt: TGTGCCAGCACGGGGGGGGTTGGCTACGAGCAGTACTTC

v_gene: TRBV5-1
abundance: .
j_gene: TRBJ2-3
d_gene: .
CDR3aa: CASSFAPTGSTFTDTQYF
CDR3nt: TGCGCCAGCAGTTTTGCCCCTACGGGTTCTACCTTCACAGATACGCAGTATTTT

v_gene: TRBV20-1
abundance: .
j_gene: TRBJ2-5
d_gene: TRBD1
CDR3aa: CSAPRTGEETQYF
CDR3nt: TGCAGTGCCCCGAGGACAGGGGAAGAGACCCAGTACTTC

v_gene: TRBV6-2/TRBV6-3
abundance: few
j_gene: TRBJ1-2
d_gene: TRBD1
CDR3aa: CASSYSEGTGGYTF
CDR3nt: TGTGCCAGCAGTTACTCTGAGGGGACAGGCGGCTACACCTTC